These 32 T cell receptor beta chains were sequenced from one sample in a study of blood T cell repertoires in COVID-19. The protocol was immunoSEQ multiplex PCR, while the TCRdb copy is restricted to in-frame clones and leaves out a portion. Among some 200,000 clones listed, roughly four fifths were seen once. The sequencing sample was made of PBMCs or T cells enriched from blood (not recorded which). Receptors originate from a middle-aged man who had recovered from COVID-19.

V usage is TRBV29-1 and J usage is TRBJ1-1; TRBD1 agrees at 7 bases. Germline CDR1 is SQVTM and CDR2 is ANQGSEA. This CDR3 region has 14 residues. Trimming cost V 2 bases and J 1 base; bases outside gene matches: 4. In DNA, the CDR3 is TGCAGCGTTGAATCCGGACAGGAGAACACTGAAGCTTTCTTT. It is translated as CSVESGQENTEAFF.

The rearrangement joins TRBV5-1 to TRBJ2-1, with D maybe TRBD1 (6 bases). The CDR3 extends over 15 amino acids. Trimming pared 1 base from V and 7 bases from J, leaving 15 bases between. Germline CDR1 reads SGHRS; CDR2 reads YFSETQ. CDR3 coding DNA: TGCGCCAGCAGCTTGAGGGCTGGGGGCGGGAATGAGCAGTTCTTC. This codes for CASSLRAGGGNEQFF.

This clone was counted once. The chain combines TRBV6-5 with TRBJ1-2; D gene unclear. This CDR3 has 15 amino acids. The germline V gene has CDR1 MNHEY and CDR2 SVGAGI. V was trimmed by 0 bases and J by 0 bases, leaving 8 bases between them. Here the CDR3 DNA reads TGTGCCAGCAGTTACTCGGTGTTAGCTAACTATGGCTACACCTTC. It yields the protein CASSYSVLANYGYTF.

The chain carries TRBV14 and TRBJ1-3; 7 bases fit TRBD1. Germline V gene data show CDR1 as SGHDN and CDR2 as FVKESK. Germline trimming cut 4 bases from V and 4 bases from J; bases unmatched to any gene: 7. The CDR3 covers 15 residues. In DNA, the CDR3 is TGTGCCAGCAGCCGGGAGACAGGGAGAGGAAACACCATATATTTT. Its protein product is CASSRETGRGNTIYF.

This clone occurred a few times. The chain links TRBV27 to TRBJ1-2, with D uncertain. Germline CDR1 is MNHEY and CDR2 is SMNVEV (reference sequence). The germline V and J ends were trimmed by 2 bases and 2 bases, with 12 bases remaining between them. The CDR3 has 15 residues. CDR3 protein: CASSLNVGANYGYTF. The CDR3 nucleotides read TGTGCCAGCAGTTTAAATGTAGGAGCAAACTATGGCTACACCTTC.

The chain uses TRBV18 and TRBJ2-7; TRBD2 matches 9 bases. Germline loops: CDR1 KGHSH, CDR2 LQKENI. The CDR3 has 13 amino acids. V lost 3 bases to trimming and J lost 5 bases; unmatched junction nucleotides: 2. CDR3 protein: CASSPQREDEQYF. CDR3 nucleotide sequence: TGTGCCAGCTCACCCCAGCGGGAGGACGAGCAGTACTTC.

This rearrangement joins TRBV19 to TRBJ1-1, with D perhaps TRBD1 (6 bases). Trimming removed 4 bases from V and 5 bases from J, with 23 bases in between. Per germline, CDR1 LNHDA and CDR2 SQIVND (reference sequence). The CDR3 is 17 residues long. The CDR3 DNA follows: TGTGCCAGTAGTACCCCTGGTGGTCTCGGGGGGCAGACTGAAGCTTTCTTT. It yields the protein CASSTPGGLGGQTEAFF.

The chain links TRBV7-3 to TRBJ2-1; perhaps TRBD2 as D (7 bases). With 5 bases removed from V and 1 base from J, the gap between germline ends came to 12 bases. There are 15 residues in the CDR3. Germline V lookup: CDR1 SGHTA, CDR2 FQGTGA. CDR3 bases: TGTGCCAGCAGCCCAGAGGGGGGGTCCTACAATGAGCAGTTCTTC. Its translation: CASSPEGGSYNEQFF.

The V call is TRBV7-2, the J call TRBJ1-6; the D gene is possibly TRBD1 (5 bases). This CDR3 spans 14 amino acids. The V end lost 8 bases, the J end lost 7 bases, and 15 bases lay between the germline ends. Germline V gene lookup returns CDR1 SGHTA and CDR2 FQGNSA. CDR3 amino acids: CASVLIRGNSPLHF. The CDR3 nucleotides are TGTGCCAGCGTTCTTATTAGGGGAAATTCACCCCTCCACTTT.

This clone was counted between two and nine times. The chain employs TRBV19 and TRBJ2-3; no firm D call. Per the germline V gene, CDR1 is LNHDA and CDR2 is SQIVND (reference sequence). The length of the CDR3 is 13 residues. Trimming removed 6 bases at V and 6 bases at J, with 13 bases between. CDR3 sequence (DNA): TGTGCCAGTAGCCCCTTTGGGCAGGATACGCAGTATTTT. This encodes CASSPFGQDTQYF.

The rearrangement links TRBV15 to TRBJ2-7; TRBD1 aligns across 9 bases. The CDR3 is made up of 15 amino acids. CDR1 and CDR2 (germline): LNHNV, YYDKDF (reference sequence). The V and J ends lost 3 bases and 4 bases, in that order; junction bases with no gene match: 7. As DNA, the CDR3 is TGTGCCACCAGCAGGGAAAACAGGGGGCCTTACGAGCAGTACTTC. It codes for CATSRENRGPYEQYF.

The V gene is TRBV10-2, the J gene TRBJ2-1; 7 nucleotides agree with TRBD1. This CDR3 spans 15 amino acids. Germline loops: CDR1 WSHSY, CDR2 SAAADI. J lost 10 bases, V lost 3 bases, and 12 bases had no gene match. The CDR3 here is CASSEPSGGNKEQFF. The CDR3 coding sequence is TGCGCCAGCAGTGAACCGTCAGGGGGTAATAAGGAGCAGTTCTTC.

The CDR3 here is CASSIGQTEAFF. Here the CDR3 DNA reads TGTGCCAGTAGTATCGGACAGACTGAAGCTTTCTTT. The chain links TRBV19 to TRBJ1-1; D is perhaps TRBD1 (6 bases). Germline values: CDR1 LNHDA, CDR2 SQIVND (reference sequence). V gave up 3 bases and J gave up 5 bases, with 7 bases separating them. The CDR3 is made up of 12 amino acids.

The CDR3 DNA reads TGTGCCACCAGTGAAGATGACAGATACGAGCAGTACTTC. Translation gives CATSEDDRYEQYF. This chain joins TRBV24-1 and TRBJ2-7; maybe TRBD1 (5 bases). The CDR3 spans 13 residues. Trimming cost V 4 bases and J 4 bases, with 10 bases left between them. The germline CDR1 and CDR2 sequences are KGHDR and SFDVKD.

CDR3: CASSQDAGLRGYTF. DNA for the CDR3: TGTGCCAGCAGCCAAGACGCGGGCTTGCGGGGCTACACCTTC. The gene calls are TRBV3-1 (or the pseudogene TRBV3-2) and TRBJ1-2; D is ambiguous. Germline CDR1 LGHDT, CDR2 YNNKEL (reference sequence). The ends were cut back, 0 bases at V and 8 bases at J, with 13 bases in the middle. The CDR3 loop spans 14 amino acids.

The CDR3 loop is CASSLGLAGPTYTDTQYF. The CDR3 DNA reads as TGTGCCAGCAGCTTAGGTCTAGCGGGACCTACCTATACAGATACGCAGTATTTT. The rearrangement uses TRBV11-3 and TRBJ2-3; 9 bases fit TRBD2. J was trimmed by 3 bases and V by 1 base; bases with no gene match: 11. Looked up from germline, CDR1 is SGHNT and CDR2 is YENEEA. The CDR3 totals 18 residues.

The CDR3 reads CASSYFGQGAYEQYF. CDR3 nucleotide sequence: TGTGCCAGCAGTTACTTTGGCCAGGGGGCATACGAGCAGTACTTC. This chain joins TRBV6-5 and TRBJ2-7, with 8 bases that match TRBD1. The CDR3 contains 15 residues. Germline CDR1 and CDR2: MNHEY and SVGAGI. Trimming took 1 base from V and 4 from J; bases not matched to a gene: 6.

CDR3 region: CASSDGTINYGYTF. In DNA, the CDR3 is TGTGCCAGCAGTGACGGCACTATCAACTATGGCTACACCTTC. The rearrangement joins TRBV2 to TRBJ1-2; no firm D call. The CDR3 sequence is 14 residues long. Germline loops: CDR1 SNHLY, CDR2 FYNNEI. V was shortened by 3 bases and J by 2 bases, with 10 bases between the two germline ends. The full variable domain, completed using reference TRBV2 and TRBJ1-2, is EPEVTQTPSHQVTQMGQEVILRCVPISNHLYFYWYRQILGQKVEFLVSFYNNEISEKSEIFDDQFSVERPDGSNFTLKIRSTKLEDSAMYFCASSDGTINYGYTFGSGTRLTVV.

This chain uses TRBV27 with TRBJ2-1; 11 positions agree with TRBD2. J was trimmed by 7 bases and V by 2 bases; bases with no gene match: 4. Germline CDR1 is MNHEY and CDR2 is SMNVEV (reference sequence). The CDR3 has 15 residues. Written as DNA, the CDR3 is TGTGCCAGCAGTTTACGGCTAGCGGGGGGAAATGAGCAGTTCTTC. It codes for CASSLRLAGGNEQFF.

This chain links TRBV7-2 with TRBJ1-1, with a tentative D call TRBD1 (6 bases). The germline CDR1 and CDR2 sequences are SGHTA and FQGNSA. Trimming stripped 5 bases from V and 2 bases from J, with 15 bases between. The length of the CDR3 is 15 residues. This chain's CDR3 is CASSPNGQPNTEAFF. DNA of the CDR3: TGTGCCAGCAGCCCTAACGGACAGCCTAACACTGAAGCTTTCTTT.

V is TRBV10-2 and J is TRBJ2-1, with D uncertain. V lost 0 bases and J 2 bases, leaving 11 bases between the germline ends. CDR3 length equals 16 residues. Per germline, CDR1 WSHSY and CDR2 SAAADI. The CDR3 coding sequence is TGCGCCAGCAGTGAGTCCTATGTTGCTCCCTACAATGAGCAGTTCTTC. This sequence encodes CASSESYVAPYNEQFF.

CDR3 nucleotides: TGTGCCAGCAGCTTGTGGACAGGGAGGTCTGGTCAGCCCCAGCATTTT. Encoded protein: CASSLWTGRSGQPQHF. This chain connects TRBV5-4 to TRBJ1-5, with 8 bases identical to TRBD1. Germline values: CDR1 SGHNT, CDR2 YYREEE (reference sequence). Trimming removed 1 base from V and 6 bases from J; junction bases left unmatched: 9. The CDR3 runs to 16 residues.

The CDR3 loop is CASSLRTGNLFF. In DNA, the CDR3 is TGTGCCAGCAGCTTACGGACAGGGAATCTGTTTTTT. The V gene is TRBV7-9, the J gene TRBJ1-4; 8 bases match TRBD1. Germline lookup yields CDR1 SEHNR and CDR2 FQNEAQ (reference sequence). This CDR3 is 12 amino acids long. V was pared by 2 bases and J by 14 bases, with 4 bases of the junction left unmatched.

The rearrangement joins TRBV19 to TRBJ1-1; possibly TRBD1 for D (5 bases). CDR3 size: 14 residues. Trimming took 7 bases from V and 2 from J, leaving 14 bases between them. Germline CDR1 LNHDA, CDR2 SQIVND (reference sequence). DNA of the CDR3: TGTGCCAGTAAGGAGGGGCCCCTAAACACTGAAGCTTTCTTT. Residues: CASKEGPLNTEAFF.

V and J are TRBV10-3 and TRBJ2-2, with D possibly being TRBD2 (5 bases). CDR3 length: 13 residues. Trimming shortened V by 5 bases and J by 5 bases, and 9 bases separated the two germline ends. Germline V CDR1 and CDR2: ENHRY, SYGVKD. The CDR3 sequence: CAISPRGTGELFF. DNA for the CDR3: TGTGCCATCAGTCCCAGAGGGACCGGGGAGCTGTTTTTT.

Here the CDR3 reads CASRTLGQGAGGYTF. The CDR3 DNA follows: TGTGCCAGCAGGACCTTAGGACAGGGGGCGGGCGGCTACACCTTC. J is TRBJ1-2 and V is TRBV27; 11 nucleotides match TRBD1. CDR1 MNHEY and CDR2 SMNVEV come from the germline V gene (reference sequence). The V gene end was trimmed by 6 bases and the J gene end by 8 bases; junction bases not matched to a gene: 11. This CDR3 has 15 amino acids.

This clone has just one count. The chain employs TRBV28 and TRBJ2-7; 7 nucleotides line up with TRBD1. In germline, CDR1 is MDHEN, CDR2 SYDVKM. This CDR3 is built from 14 residues. Trimming removed 5 bases from V and 6 bases from J; junction bases left unmatched: 10. Written as DNA, the CDR3 is TGTGCCAGCAGTATAACAGGGGTTCAGGGCGAGCAGTACTTC. Protein sequence: CASSITGVQGEQYF.

The chain carries TRBV6-5 and TRBJ1-1; D unclear. This CDR3 is built from 13 residues. The germline V gene has CDR1 MNHEY and CDR2 SVGAGI. The germline V and J ends were trimmed by 4 bases and 0 bases, with 6 bases remaining between them. The CDR3 nucleotides read TGTGCCAGCAGTTGGGAGCTGAACACTGAAGCTTTCTTT. Translated, it gives CASSWELNTEAFF.

This clone has just one count. The chain combines TRBV19 with TRBJ1-1; D gene unclear. The germline V gene has CDR1 LNHDA and CDR2 SQIVND (reference sequence). The CDR3 is 13 residues long. Trimming pared 3 bases from V and 10 bases from J, leaving 15 bases between. Written as DNA, the CDR3 is TGTGCCAGTAGTATTCAAGTGGAGGGATCAGCTTTCTTT. As protein: CASSIQVEGSAFF.

The chain employs TRBV2 and TRBJ2-5; unclear D gene. Germline-derived CDR1 and CDR2 are SNHLY and FYNNEI. V was trimmed by 5 bases and J by 2 bases, leaving 15 bases between them. The CDR3 covers 15 residues. CDR3 bases: TGTGCCAGCAGTCCCCGAATAGCCGAACAAGAGACCCAGTACTTC. Translating gives CASSPRIAEQETQYF.

The chain employs TRBV10-3 and TRBJ2-1, with 9 bases fitting TRBD1. This CDR3 comprises 11 residues. The germline CDR1 and CDR2 sequences are ENHRY and SYGVKD. Losses at the gene ends were 9 bases for V and 9 bases for J; bases not matched to a gene: 3. The CDR3 DNA reads TGTGCCATACAGGGGGCAGGTGAGCAGTTCTTC. It is translated as CAIQGAGEQFF.

The V gene is TRBV4-1, the J gene TRBJ2-7; a weak D match, TRBD1 (6 bases). This CDR3 is 12 amino acids long. Germline CDR1 MGHRA, CDR2 YSYEKL. V was pared by 5 bases and J by 3 bases, with 8 bases between. The CDR3 loop is CASSADSYEQYF. Here the CDR3 DNA reads TGCGCCAGCAGCGCGGACAGCTACGAGCAGTACTTC.